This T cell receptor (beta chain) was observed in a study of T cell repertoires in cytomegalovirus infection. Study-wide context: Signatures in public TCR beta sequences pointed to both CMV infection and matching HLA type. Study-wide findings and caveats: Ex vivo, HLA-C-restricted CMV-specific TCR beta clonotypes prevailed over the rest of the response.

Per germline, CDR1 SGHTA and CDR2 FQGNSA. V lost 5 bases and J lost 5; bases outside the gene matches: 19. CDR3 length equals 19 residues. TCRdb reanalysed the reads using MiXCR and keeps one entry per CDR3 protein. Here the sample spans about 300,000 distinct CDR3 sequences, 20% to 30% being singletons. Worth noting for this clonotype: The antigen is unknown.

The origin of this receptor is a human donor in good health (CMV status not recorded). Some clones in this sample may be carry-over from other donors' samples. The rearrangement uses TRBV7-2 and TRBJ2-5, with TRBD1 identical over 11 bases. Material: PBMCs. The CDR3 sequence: CASSPSPLSPDRGQETQYF. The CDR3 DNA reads TGTGCCAGCAGCCCTAGTCCCCTTAGTCCGGACAGGGGGCAGGAGACCCAGTACTTC.